The clone carrying this T cell receptor (beta chain) was counted a few times. Antigen unknown. The source of the sample is a study of cytomegalovirus exposure and HLA in healthy donors. General study points: Later work showed greater clonal expansion in HLA-associated TCR beta chains than in equally common others. The study flagged approximately 180 TCR beta chains as cytomegalovirus-associated. Researchers reported in a later analysis that a missense DCLRE1C variant was tied to TCR beta V- and J-gene trimming.

PCR amplification relied on 60 Vbeta primers (plus 13 Jbeta primers). The assay was immunoSEQ multiplex PCR, and TCRdb's table has in-frame clones only and misses some. The sample gives under 200,000 clones, roughly four fifths of which show up once; 1.3% to 1.5% is in the top ten. This CDR3 has 13 residues. CDR1 is GTSNPN, CDR2 SVGIG, per germline (reference sequence). V dropped 0 bases and J dropped 5; count of bases not matched to a gene: 3. This sequence originates from a man in his 60s in good health and CMV-seronegative. The J gene is TRBJ1-1, the V gene TRBV30; 7 nucleotides match TRBD1. The specimen was PBMCs. The CDR3 protein is CAWSVEGATEAFF. For the CDR3, the DNA is TGTGCCTGGAGTGTGGAGGGGGCTACTGAAGCTTTCTTT. The full variable domain, in which reference TRBV30 and TRBJ1-1 provide the parts outside the CDR3, is SQTIHQWPATLVQPVGSPLSLECTVEGTSNPNLYWYRQAAGRGLQLLFYSVGIGQISSEVPQNLSASRPQDRQFILSSKKLLLSDSGFYLCAWSVEGATEAFFGQGTRLTVV.